This T cell receptor (beta chain) was obtained from a study of T cells after somatic rescue of genetic block. Germline assignment: CDR1 KGHSH and CDR2 LQKENI. This CDR3 has 12 residues. Trimming took off 3 bases at V and 3 bases at J, with 5 bases between the two ends. Sequencing was performed with immunoSEQ multiplex PCR; in TCRdb, only in-frame clones are kept and a portion is missing. The table has 80,000 to 100,000 clones, approximately 90% seen once. The sequencing input was peripheral blood mononuclear cells (PBMCs). The receptor comes from a woman younger than 30. The gene calls are TRBV18 and TRBJ1-2, with D unresolved. The CDR3 DNA is TGTGCCAGCTCACCGACGGACTATGGCTACACCTTC. Its translation: CASSPTDYGYTF.